A selection of T cell receptor beta chains follows, all from one sample in a study of cytomegalovirus exposure and HLA in healthy donors. Only in-frame clones appear in the TCRdb table, and some are missing; sequencing was by immunoSEQ multiplex PCR. The sample consists of about 160,000 clones, 77% of them appearing once. Sequencing input: PBMCs. All receptors come from a man aged 45-60 years in good health and CMV-seropositive. CDR3s include the opening cysteine and the closing phenylalanine or tryptophan. The D gene is left open where the match is weak. Expanded clones are given a class, and other clones once, few, many or no size at all.

CDR3 protein: CATRQGEFHQPQHF
CDR3 DNA: TGTGCCACCAGACAGGGAGAGTTTCATCAGCCCCAGCATTTT
J gene: TRBJ1-5
clone size: few
V gene: TRBV19
D gene: TRBD1

CDR3 protein: CATSGTGRGYEQYF
CDR3 DNA: TGTGCCACCAGCGGCACAGGGCGCGGCTACGAGCAGTACTTC
J gene: TRBJ2-7
clone size: NA
V gene: TRBV15
D gene: NA

CDR3 protein: CASSPGTGDYEQYF
CDR3 DNA: TGCGCCAGCAGTCCCGGGACAGGGGACTACGAGCAGTACTTC
J gene: TRBJ2-7
clone size: NA
V gene: TRBV4-3
D gene: TRBD1

CDR3 protein: CASRAEVNTEAFF
CDR3 DNA: TGTGCCAGCAGAGCCGAAGTGAACACTGAAGCTTTCTTT
J gene: TRBJ1-1
clone size: NA
V gene: TRBV2
D gene: NA

CDR3 protein: CATSRAGGGYEQYF
CDR3 DNA: TGTGCCACCAGCAGAGCCGGGGGGGGATACGAGCAGTACTTC
J gene: TRBJ2-7
clone size: NA
V gene: TRBV15
D gene: TRBD2

CDR3 protein: CASSSKGGETQYF
CDR3 DNA: TGTGCCAGCAGCTCAAAAGGGGGAGAGACCCAGTACTTC
J gene: TRBJ2-5
clone size: once
V gene: TRBV14
D gene: NA

CDR3 protein: CASRAGINEKLFF
CDR3 DNA: TGTGCCAGCAGAGCAGGGATTAATGAAAAACTGTTTTTT
J gene: TRBJ1-4
clone size: NA
V gene: TRBV6-1
D gene: NA

CDR3 protein: CASSQDMADIQYF
CDR3 DNA: TGCGCCAGCAGCCAAGATATGGCAGACATTCAGTACTTC
J gene: TRBJ2-4
clone size: NA
V gene: TRBV4-3
D gene: NA

CDR3 protein: CASSLSPSARTDTQYF
CDR3 DNA: TGTGCCAGCAGCCTTTCCCCTAGCGCCCGCACAGATACGCAGTATTTT
J gene: TRBJ2-3
clone size: NA
V gene: TRBV28
D gene: NA

CDR3 protein: CASNVEYNSPLHF
CDR3 DNA: TGTGCCAGTAATGTGGAGTATAATTCACCCCTCCACTTT
J gene: TRBJ1-6
clone size: NA
V gene: TRBV19
D gene: NA

CDR3 protein: CATSRRDRVNTEAFF
CDR3 DNA: TGTGCCACCAGCCGAAGGGACAGGGTGAACACTGAAGCTTTCTTT
J gene: TRBJ1-1
clone size: NA
V gene: TRBV15
D gene: TRBD1

CDR3 protein: CAISDGTGAYEQYF
CDR3 DNA: TGTGCCATCAGTGACGGGACAGGGGCCTACGAGCAGTACTTC
J gene: TRBJ2-7
clone size: NA
V gene: TRBV10-3
D gene: TRBD1

CDR3 protein: CASSLDQATYEQYF
CDR3 DNA: TGTGCCAGCAGCTTGGATCAGGCTACCTACGAGCAGTACTTC
J gene: TRBJ2-7
clone size: NA
V gene: TRBV5-4
D gene: NA

CDR3 protein: CASSLDQGPNYEQYF
CDR3 DNA: TGCGCCAGCAGCTTGGACCAGGGCCCTAACTACGAGCAGTACTTC
J gene: TRBJ2-7
clone size: NA
V gene: TRBV5-1
D gene: NA

CDR3 protein: CASSGLGETQYF
CDR3 DNA: TGTGCCAGCAGCGGACTGGGGGAGACCCAGTACTTC
J gene: TRBJ2-5
clone size: NA
V gene: TRBV5-6
D gene: NA

CDR3 protein: CASSLPLTGSYEQYF
CDR3 DNA: TGTGCCAGCAGTTTACCCCTGACAGGCTCCTACGAGCAGTACTTC
J gene: TRBJ2-7
clone size: once
V gene: TRBV28
D gene: NA

CDR3 protein: CASSLVPGEETQYF
CDR3 DNA: TGTGCCAGCAGCTTGGTTCCAGGGGAAGAGACCCAGTACTTC
J gene: TRBJ2-5
clone size: once
V gene: TRBV5-6
D gene: NA

CDR3 protein: CASSPGPGEPQHF
CDR3 DNA: TGTGCCAGCTCACCAGGGCCAGGCGAGCCCCAGCATTTT
J gene: TRBJ1-5
clone size: NA
V gene: TRBV18
D gene: NA

CDR3 protein: CASSGDRNLYGYTF
CDR3 DNA: TGTGCCAGCAGCGGGGACAGGAACCTCTATGGCTACACCTTC
J gene: TRBJ1-2
clone size: NA
V gene: TRBV2
D gene: TRBD1

CDR3 protein: CASSEKLAGGPYNEQFF
CDR3 DNA: TGTGCCAGCAGTGAAAAACTAGCGGGGGGTCCCTACAATGAGCAGTTCTTC
J gene: TRBJ2-1
clone size: NA
V gene: TRBV6-1
D gene: TRBD2

CDR3 protein: CASSKRFSLRGVTEAFF
CDR3 DNA: TGTGCCAGCAGCAAACGATTTTCTCTCAGGGGGGTTACTGAAGCTTTCTTT
J gene: TRBJ1-1
clone size: NA
V gene: TRBV21-1
D gene: NA

CDR3 protein: CAWSRAGTSSLNEQFF
CDR3 DNA: TGTGCCTGGAGTCGAGCCGGGACTAGCTCGCTCAATGAGCAGTTCTTC
J gene: TRBJ2-1
clone size: NA
V gene: TRBV30
D gene: TRBD2

CDR3 protein: CASRGLAETQYF
CDR3 DNA: TGTGCCAGCAGGGGACTAGCAGAGACCCAGTACTTC
J gene: TRBJ2-5
clone size: NA
V gene: TRBV6-1
D gene: TRBD2

CDR3 protein: CASRGLYSNQPQHF
CDR3 DNA: TGTGCCAGCAGGGGGCTGTATAGCAATCAGCCCCAGCATTTT
J gene: TRBJ1-5
clone size: NA
V gene: TRBV2
D gene: NA

CDR3 protein: CASSRDATNEKLFF
CDR3 DNA: TGTGCCAGCAGCCGAGATGCAACTAATGAAAAACTGTTTTTT
J gene: TRBJ1-4
clone size: few
V gene: TRBV7-2
D gene: NA

CDR3 protein: CASSFRGNTEAFF
CDR3 DNA: TGTGCCAGCAGTTTTCGGGGAAACACTGAAGCTTTCTTT
J gene: TRBJ1-1
clone size: once
V gene: TRBV6-6
D gene: NA